One and the same sample provided the 27 T cell receptor beta chains below, sequenced in a study of CD8 T cells in ankylosing spondylitis. TCRdb re-called the 5' RACE reads through MiXCR, storing one row per CDR3 protein. The sample holds 250,000 to 350,000 distinct CDR3 sequences, 15% to 25% seen once. The sample consisted of blood, either unsorted or a sorted T cell fraction (not recorded which). The source of these receptors is a male donor with ankylosing spondylitis or in good health (not recorded which).

This clonotype was seen a few times. The CDR3, as DNA: TGTGCCAGCAGTTTATCCAGGGTCCACGAGCAGTACGTC. Translated: CASSLSRVHEQYV. The V and J genes are TRBV27 and TRBJ2-7, with a possible D match to TRBD1 (5 bases). CDR3 length: 13 residues. The V gene lost 0 bases and the J gene lost 5 bases, with 8 bases spanning the gap. Germline V gene lookup returns CDR1 MNHEY and CDR2 SMNVEV (reference sequence).

This clonotype showed up just a few times. DNA of the CDR3: TGTGCCAGCACCGCTCCTGTCCGGCGGGAACAAGAGACCCAGTACTTC. It yields the protein CASTAPVRREQETQYF. The chain employs TRBV21-1 and TRBJ2-5; the table's D call, TRBD1, has no DNA check behind it. TRBV21-1 is a listed pseudogene. The CDR3 loop spans 16 amino acids.

The chain employs TRBV20-1 and TRBJ2-3; TRBD2 agrees at 13 bases. J was trimmed by 3 bases and V by 6 bases; bases with no gene match: 3. The CDR3 is 14 residues long. The germline V gene encodes CDR1 DFQATT and CDR2 SNEGSKA (reference sequence). This chain's CDR3 is CSAVTSGGTDTQYF. CDR3 nucleotides: TGCAGTGCCGTGACTAGCGGGGGGACAGATACGCAGTATTTT.

J is TRBJ1-6 and V is TRBV10-3; no clear D. Per germline, CDR1 ENHRY and CDR2 SYGVKD. The CDR3 consists of 16 residues. The V and J ends lost 0 bases and 6 bases respectively, with 12 bases between them. In nucleotides, the CDR3 is TGTGCCATCAGTGAGTCGAGAAGGGATTTTAATTCACCCCTCCACTTT. Translated, it gives CAISESRRDFNSPLHF.

The sample holds many counts of this clonotype. The chain has TRBV5-1 and TRBJ1-1; D is ambiguous. Germline CDR1 reads SGHRS; CDR2 reads YFSETQ. The CDR3 runs to 12 residues. The germline V and J ends were trimmed by 0 bases and 11 bases, with 11 bases remaining between them. The CDR3, as DNA: TGCGCCAGCAGCTTGGAAGGGTTTGACGCTTTCTTT. Residues: CASSLEGFDAFF.

This clonotype was seen a handful of times. V is TRBV28 and J is TRBJ1-2; 9 nucleotides align to TRBD1. The V and J ends lost 5 bases and 7 bases, in that order; junction bases with no gene match: 8. Germline V CDR1 and CDR2: MDHEN, SYDVKM. There are 14 residues in the CDR3. CDR3 protein: CASSPPGQGPGYTF. The DNA for the CDR3 is TGTGCCAGCAGTCCCCCGGGACAGGGTCCTGGCTACACCTTC.

About this clonotype itself: This could be a read error, since a much larger clone is one nucleotide away. DNA for the CDR3: TGTGCCAGCAGCCTCGACAGGAGAAGCACAGATACGCAGTATTTT. This codes for CASSLDRRSTDTQYF. The chain has TRBV7-9 and TRBJ2-3; D might be TRBD1 (6 bases). V dropped 5 bases and J dropped 0 bases, with 12 bases sitting between them. CDR1 and CDR2 (germline): SEHNR, FQNEAQ (reference sequence). The CDR3 spans 15 residues. The full variable domain, completed using reference TRBV7-9 and TRBJ2-3, is DTGVSQNPRHKITKRGQNVTFRCDPISEHNRLYWYRQTLGQGPEFLTYFQNEAQLEKSRLLSDRFSAERPKGSFSTLEIQRTEQGDSAMYLCASSLDRRSTDTQYFGPGTRLTVL.

The V gene is TRBV7-8, the J gene TRBJ2-2; 7 nucleotides align to TRBD2. The CDR3 runs 16 residues. The germline V gene encodes CDR1 SGHVS and CDR2 FQNEAQ. V dropped 2 bases and J dropped 1; count of bases not matched to a gene: 4. The CDR3 bases are TGTGCCAGCAGCTTACGGCCTAGCGGGAACACCGGGGAGCTGTTTTTT. Protein sequence: CASSLRPSGNTGELFF. Drawing the rest from reference TRBV7-8 and TRBJ2-2, the complete variable domain is GAGVSQSPRYKVAKRGQDVALRCDPISGHVSLFWYQQALGQGPEFLTYFQNEAQLDKSGLPSDRFFAERPEGSVSTLKIQRTQQEDSAVYLCASSLRPSGNTGELFFGEGSRLTVL.

V usage is TRBV20-1 and J usage is TRBJ1-5; a possible D gene is TRBD1 (5 bases). CDR3 length: 15 residues. The V gene lost 0 bases and the J gene lost 5 bases, with 14 bases spanning the gap. Germline V gene data show CDR1 as DFQATT and CDR2 as SNEGSKA (reference sequence). This chain's CDR3 is CSAREGRVGYQPQHF. The DNA for the CDR3 is TGCAGTGCTAGAGAGGGCAGGGTGGGTTATCAGCCCCAGCATTTT.

This clonotype turned up a few times. The CDR3 protein is CASSQTGQGNTDTQYF. CDR3 nucleotides: TGTGCCAGCAGCCAGACTGGACAGGGAAACACAGATACGCAGTATTTT. The V and J genes are TRBV14 and TRBJ2-3, with 8 bases fitting TRBD1. The junction had 7 bases not matched to a gene; V was cut back by 3 bases and J by 2 bases. The germline V gene encodes CDR1 SGHDN and CDR2 FVKESK. The CDR3 is made up of 16 amino acids.

This clonotype has just a few counts. Being one base from a much bigger clone, this may be a read error. The V gene is TRBV28, the J gene TRBJ1-5; D ambiguous. Germline V CDR1 and CDR2: MDHEN, SYDVKM. Trimming cost V 1 base and J 4 bases, with 2 bases left between them. The CDR3 contains 12 residues. Here the CDR3 reads CASSLLNQPQHF. CDR3 in DNA: TGTGCCAGCAGTTTATTGAATCAGCCCCAGCATTTT.

A few counts support this clonotype. The chain is built from TRBV29-1 and TRBJ2-1, with 10 bases matching TRBD2. Germline CDR1 and CDR2: SQVTM and ANQGSEA. Trimming removed 8 bases from V and 7 bases from J; junction bases left unmatched: 8. The CDR3 is 13 amino acids. The CDR3 coding sequence is TGCAGCTCGGTGGCTAGCGGGAGAAATGAGCAGTTCTTC. This codes for CSSVASGRNEQFF.

This clonotype has only a few counts. This sequence joins TRBV15 and TRBJ2-5; TRBD1 might be the D (6 bases). This CDR3 comprises 14 residues. Germline lookup yields CDR1 LNHNV and CDR2 YYDKDF (reference sequence). V dropped 8 bases and J dropped 5 bases, with 18 bases sitting between them. CDR3 nucleotide sequence: TGTGCCACCGCACGTAGGGCCCAGGGGGAGACCCAGTACTTC. This sequence encodes CATARRAQGETQYF.

The rearrangement joins TRBV29-1 to TRBJ2-1, with D possibly matching TRBD2 (5 bases). The CDR3 spans 16 residues. The germline V gene encodes CDR1 SQVTM and CDR2 ANQGSEA. Trimming pared 0 bases from V and 0 bases from J, leaving 12 bases between. CDR3 DNA: TGCAGCGTTGAAGATCACGCGGGCCCCTCCTACAATGAGCAGTTCTTC. It is translated as CSVEDHAGPSYNEQFF.

This clonotype was observed many times. The chain has TRBV7-3 and TRBJ1-6; D is undetermined. V dropped 0 bases and J dropped 11 bases, with 11 bases sitting between them. Per germline, CDR1 SGHTA and CDR2 FQGTGA. This CDR3 is built from 14 residues. The DNA of the CDR3 is TGTGCCAGCAGCTTAACGTTATCCGGAACACCCCTCCACTTT. It codes for CASSLTLSGTPLHF.

This clonotype was found a few times. V usage is TRBV5-1 and J usage is TRBJ2-3, with D maybe TRBD2 (6 bases). Germline V CDR1 and CDR2: SGHRS, YFSETQ. The CDR3 is made up of 16 amino acids. Deletions cut 7 bases from V and 6 bases from J, with 24 bases between. CDR3 sequence (DNA): TGCGCCAGCCTCCCGGGACTTAGCCCCTCCACGGATACGCAGTATTTT. It encodes CASLPGLSPSTDTQYF.

V and J are TRBV7-2 and TRBJ2-3; no clear D gene. The CDR3 is 13 residues long. The germline CDR1 and CDR2 sequences are SGHTA and FQGNSA. The V end was cut by 4 bases, the J end by 6 bases, with 11 bases between. The CDR3 DNA sequence: TGTGCCAGCAGCTCGCTAACTACGGATACGCAGTATTTT. Translation: CASSSLTTDTQYF. The variable domain in full, completed from reference TRBV7-2 and TRBJ2-3, reads GAGVSQSPSNKVTEKGKDVELRCDPISGHTALYWYRQSLGQGLEFLIYFQGNSAPDKSGLPSDRFSAERTGGSVSTLTIQRTQQEDSAVYLCASSSLTTDTQYFGPGTRLTVL.

This clonotype has ten or more counts. This chain connects TRBV5-1 to TRBJ2-3; 8 bases agree with TRBD1. The V and J ends lost 4 bases and 1 base, in that order; junction bases with no gene match: 8. The germline V gene encodes CDR1 SGHRS and CDR2 YFSETQ. CDR3 length equals 16 residues. CDR3 amino acids: CASSHRQGQGTDTQYF. CDR3 in DNA: TGCGCCAGCAGCCACAGACAGGGGCAGGGCACAGATACGCAGTATTTT.

The rearrangement joins TRBV9 to TRBJ2-2, with D perhaps matching TRBD1 (5 bases). V was cut by 6 bases and J by 0 bases, with 15 bases left in between. Germline V gives CDR1 SGDLS, CDR2 YYNGEE. The length of the CDR3 is 16 residues. CDR3 loop: CASTLDSSANTGELFF. Here the CDR3 DNA reads TGTGCCAGCACACTTGACAGCTCTGCGAACACCGGGGAGCTGTTTTTT.

The genes are TRBV20-1 and TRBJ1-5, with D perhaps matching TRBD1 (6 bases). The CDR3 totals 14 residues. Germline CDR1 DFQATT, CDR2 SNEGSKA (reference sequence). V lost 2 bases and J 7 bases, leaving 15 bases between the germline ends. DNA of the CDR3: TGCAGTGCTAGAACTACAGGGTCGGGACAGCCCCAGCATTTT. Translating gives CSARTTGSGQPQHF.

This clonotype was observed at least ten times. This chain uses TRBV6-2 or TRBV6-3 with TRBJ1-1; unclear D gene. V lost 1 base, J lost 4 bases, and 7 bases lay in between. CDR1 MNHEY and CDR2 SVGEGT come from the germline V gene. The CDR3 contains 13 residues. CDR3 in amino acids: CASSYLRSTEAFF. For the CDR3, the DNA is TGTGCCAGCAGTTACTTGAGGAGCACTGAAGCTTTCTTT.

The chain links TRBV12-3 or TRBV12-4 to TRBJ1-2; 10 bases line up with TRBD1. The CDR3 is 15 amino acids. V shed 5 bases, J shed 4 bases, and the junction held 7 bases outside the gene matches. The CDR3 coding sequence is TGTGCCAGCAGTCGTAGGCGGGACAGGGGCTATGGCTACACCTTC. Protein: CASSRRRDRGYGYTF.

V gene TRBV12-3 or TRBV12-4 combines with J gene TRBJ2-3, with D possibly TRBD1 on 6 matching bases. The CDR3 consists of 14 residues. Trimming left V 3 bases short and J 5 bases short, with 12 bases between. CDR3 in amino acids: CASSFLGAQDTQYF. For the CDR3, the DNA is TGTGCCAGCAGTTTTTTGGGGGCCCAAGATACGCAGTATTTT.

This clonotype was counted a few times. The V and J genes are TRBV7-6 and TRBJ1-1; 8 positions agree with TRBD1. The germline gives CDR1 SGHVS, CDR2 FNYEAQ. The CDR3 totals 15 residues. V was clipped by 5 bases and J by 4 bases; unmatched bases: 9. DNA for the CDR3: TGTGCCAGCAGCCGCCCTGCAGGGACAGGCACTGAAGCTTTCTTT. Protein sequence: CASSRPAGTGTEAFF.

The CDR3 protein is CASSPGTVDTQYF. The CDR3 nucleotides read TGTGCCAGCAGCCCTGGGACAGTCGATACGCAGTATTTT. The genes are TRBV12-3 or TRBV12-4 and TRBJ2-3, with TRBD1 identical over 7 bases. The trim removed 6 bases at V and 6 bases at J, leaving 6 bases unmatched. The CDR3 is 13 residues long.

This clonotype was found a few times. The chain employs TRBV9 and TRBJ2-5, with D unclear. Germline loops: CDR1 SGDLS, CDR2 YYNGEE. The CDR3 totals 15 residues. The V end lost 2 bases, the J end lost 3 bases, and 14 bases lay between the germline ends. In DNA form, the CDR3 reads TGTGCCAGCAGCGTTTATGGGATAGTGAAAGAGACCCAGTACTTC. As protein: CASSVYGIVKETQYF.

There are many counts of this clonotype. The V and J genes are TRBV5-1 and TRBJ1-6, with TRBD1 matching 7 bases. CDR1 SGHRS and CDR2 YFSETQ come from the germline V gene. The CDR3 covers 15 residues. Unmatched junction bases numbered 5, after V lost 3 bases and J lost 5 bases. The CDR3 reads CASSSGQGDNSPLHF. The CDR3 DNA sequence: TGCGCCAGCAGCTCGGGGCAGGGGGATAATTCACCCCTCCACTTT.